This entry lists 10 T cell receptor beta chains sequenced from one sample in a study of shared clonotypes between healthy human individuals. The method was immunoSEQ multiplex PCR; TCRdb's version includes in-frame clones alone and lacks a portion of them. The data hold 300,000 to 400,000 clones, with more than 75% observed a single time. Sequences were obtained from memory CD8+ T cells sorted from blood. The subset was: CD45RO+ cells pooled with CCR7-negative TemRA cells. These receptors came from a man between 18 and 29 years old in good health.

The V call is TRBV6-5, the J call TRBJ2-5; D may be TRBD1 (5 bases). The CDR3 has 15 amino acids. The V gene's germline CDR1 is MNHEY and CDR2 SVGAGI. With 7 bases removed from V and 4 bases from J, the gap between germline ends came to 19 bases. The CDR3 reads CASNKVWGKGETQYF. As DNA, the CDR3 is TGTGCCAGCAACAAAGTCTGGGGCAAGGGAGAGACCCAGTACTTC.

This clone is a singleton in its sample. V usage is TRBV7-2 and J usage is TRBJ1-1; the D is unclear. Germline CDR1 reads SGHTA; CDR2 reads FQGNSA. The CDR3 is 14 amino acids. V lost 5 bases to trimming and J lost 5 bases, with 15 bases between them. CDR3 protein: CASSIIPLRTEAFF. CDR3 coding DNA: TGTGCCAGCAGCATCATTCCCCTGAGGACTGAAGCTTTCTTT.

This clone showed up just a few times. The chain has TRBV7-9 and TRBJ2-1; D might be TRBD1 or TRBD2, each matching 6 bases. The germline CDR1 and CDR2 sequences are SEHNR and FQNEAQ (reference sequence). There are 19 residues in the CDR3. The V end was cut by 4 bases, the J end by 0 bases, with 22 bases between. DNA of the CDR3: TGTGCCAGCAGCTCCCCACCAAGGGGGGCCTCCCTCTCCTACAATGAGCAGTTCTTC. It encodes CASSSPPRGASLSYNEQFF.

CDR3 DNA sequence: TGCGCCAGCAGCGGTGATCGAGTCCTTCCCTACGAGCAGTACTTC. It codes for CASSGDRVLPYEQYF. The V gene is TRBV5-1, the J gene TRBJ2-7; D is undetermined. V gave up 4 bases and J gave up 2 bases, with 16 bases separating them. CDR1 SGHRS and CDR2 YFSETQ come from the germline V gene. The CDR3 is 15 residues long.

This clone was seen once. The genes are TRBV10-3 and TRBJ1-1, with 8 bases aligning to TRBD1. Looked up from germline, CDR1 is ENHRY and CDR2 is SYGVKD. The CDR3 is made up of 15 amino acids. Trimming at V came to 3 bases and at J to 6 bases, leaving 9 bases not matched to a gene. The DNA for the CDR3 is TGTGCCATCAGTGATCAGGGCCCAGGGGGCTCTGAAGCTTTCTTT. Protein product: CAISDQGPGGSEAFF.

The V and J genes are TRBV5-6 and TRBJ2-5; tentative D call: TRBD2 (5 bases). V lost 0 bases and J 4 bases, leaving 16 bases between the germline ends. This CDR3 has 16 residues. CDR1 is SGHDT, CDR2 YYEEEE, per germline. The chain's CDR3 is CASSLAGIDLLETQYF. DNA of the CDR3: TGTGCCAGCAGCTTGGCCGGGATCGATTTGTTAGAGACCCAGTACTTC.

The rearrangement joins TRBV6-6 to TRBJ1-6; D remains unclear. The germline V gene has CDR1 MNHNY and CDR2 SVGAGI (reference sequence). Trimming removed 7 bases at V and 0 bases at J, with 10 bases between. The CDR3 covers 15 residues. The CDR3, as DNA: TGTGCCAGCACAGGCACGAGCTCCTATAATTCACCCCTCCACTTT. Protein sequence: CASTGTSSYNSPLHF.

The chain links TRBV30 to TRBJ2-7; 11 bases agree with TRBD1. Germline V gene lookup returns CDR1 GTSNPN and CDR2 SVGIG (reference sequence). The CDR3 extends over 14 amino acids. V dropped 2 bases and J dropped 4; count of bases not matched to a gene: 4. This CDR3 is CAWSTGTGGYEQYF. The CDR3 nucleotides read TGTGCCTGGAGTACCGGGACAGGGGGTTACGAGCAGTACTTC.

The V and J genes are TRBV7-9 and TRBJ2-5; D perhaps matches TRBD1 (5 bases). The germline gives CDR1 SEHNR, CDR2 FQNEAQ (reference sequence). The CDR3 is made up of 16 amino acids. Trimming cost V 2 bases and J 2 bases, with 15 bases left between them. This CDR3 is CASSLLWQGEQETQYF. Here the CDR3 DNA reads TGTGCCAGCAGCTTACTGTGGCAGGGCGAGCAAGAGACCCAGTACTTC.

This clone is a singleton in its sample. The chain is built from TRBV10-3 and TRBJ1-1, with a weak D call TRBD1 (5 bases). Germline V gives CDR1 ENHRY, CDR2 SYGVKD. V lost 3 bases and J lost 7, with 12 bases in between. The CDR3 consists of 13 residues. CDR3 DNA sequence: TGTGCCATCAGTGAAGACAGACACCTTGAAGCTTTCTTT. Protein sequence: CAISEDRHLEAFF.